One and the same sample provided the 32 T cell receptor beta chains below, sequenced in a study of shared clonotypes between healthy human individuals. Clones were read by immunoSEQ multiplex PCR, and TCRdb kept only the in-frame ones, dropping some. The sample lists 2 million to 2.5 million clones, approximately 96% occurring once. What was sequenced was naive CD4+ T cells sorted from blood. Subset of the sample: CD45RA+ positively selected. Receptors were obtained from a man between 18 and 29 years old in good health.

Points on this clone: Other nucleotide sequences from this sample produce the same CDR3. Here the CDR3 reads CASSLRRYYEQYF. CDR3 DNA sequence: TGTGCCAGCAGTTTACGGCGGTACTACGAGCAGTACTTC. The V gene is TRBV27, the J gene TRBJ2-7, with no clear D. Trimming left V 2 bases short and J 3 bases short, with 8 bases between. Germline CDR1 reads MNHEY; CDR2 reads SMNVEV (reference sequence). CDR3 size: 13 residues.

This chain links TRBV18 with TRBJ2-3; 14 positions agree with TRBD2. The CDR3 has 17 residues. V was pared by 8 bases and J by 0 bases, with 7 bases of the junction left unmatched. Germline V gene lookup returns CDR1 KGHSH and CDR2 LQKENI. CDR3 sequence (DNA): TGTGCCAGCACTTCCGGGACTAGCGGGAGAAGCACAGATACGCAGTATTTT. Residues: CASTSGTSGRSTDTQYF.

This sequence joins TRBV19 and TRBJ1-2; the match to TRBD1 covers 9 bases. V lost 6 bases, J lost 6 bases, and 8 bases stayed unmatched. The CDR3 sequence is 14 residues long. Germline V gene sequence: CDR1 LNHDA, CDR2 SQIVND (reference sequence). Here the CDR3 DNA reads TGTGCCAGTAGGAGGACAGGGGAGGTAGATGGCTACACCTTC. This gives the protein CASRRTGEVDGYTF. Drawing the rest from reference TRBV19 and TRBJ1-2, the complete variable domain is DGGITQSPKYLFRKEGQNVTLSCEQNLNHDAMYWYRQDPGQGLRLIYYSQIVNDFQKGDIAEGYSVSREKKESFPLTVTSAQKNPTAFYLCASRRTGEVDGYTFGSGTRLTVV.

This chain uses TRBV7-3 with TRBJ2-5, with 11 bases fitting TRBD2. Germline V gives CDR1 SGHTA, CDR2 FQGTGA. CDR3 length: 15 residues. V lost 5 bases, J lost 5 bases, and 7 bases stayed unmatched. The CDR3 sequence is CASSPIAGGFETQYF. DNA for the CDR3: TGTGCCAGCAGCCCCATAGCGGGGGGGTTCGAGACCCAGTACTTC.

The CDR3 is CASSLRGLAGGRNFTDTQYF. The CDR3 nucleotides are TGCGCCAGCAGCTTGAGGGGACTAGCGGGGGGACGTAACTTCACAGATACGCAGTATTTT. The chain is built from TRBV5-1 and TRBJ2-3; 15 nucleotides align to TRBD2. The germline CDR1 and CDR2 sequences are SGHRS and YFSETQ. This CDR3 region has 20 residues. Germline trimming cut 1 base from V and 2 bases from J; bases unmatched to any gene: 11.

Turning to this clone: This sample also contains other DNA sequences that code for the same CDR3. The chain carries TRBV27 and TRBJ2-3; unclear D gene. The CDR3 contains 11 residues. Germline-derived CDR1 and CDR2 are MNHEY and SMNVEV (reference sequence). V lost 3 bases and J lost 6, with 4 bases in between. The CDR3 here is CASSFSDTQYF. DNA for the CDR3: TGTGCCAGCAGTTTTTCCGATACGCAGTATTTT.

The sample holds a few counts of this clone. This chain connects TRBV30 to TRBJ1-6; D not certain. V was shortened by 0 bases and J by 15 bases, with 6 bases between the two germline ends. CDR1 and CDR2 (germline): GTSNPN, SVGIG (reference sequence). This CDR3 spans 10 amino acids. CDR3 sequence (DNA): TGTGCCTGGAGTGTACAGAGCCTCCACTTT. Translated: CAWSVQSLHF.

This chain links TRBV2 with TRBJ2-7; D is unclear. V lost 5 bases to trimming and J lost 2 bases, with 13 bases between them. This CDR3 spans 14 amino acids. The germline V gene encodes CDR1 SNHLY and CDR2 FYNNEI. CDR3 residues: CASSRKLSTYEQYF. The CDR3 nucleotides are TGTGCCAGCAGTCGGAAGCTCTCTACCTACGAGCAGTACTTC.

The V call is TRBV7-2, the J call TRBJ2-7; D is possibly TRBD2 (6 bases). Germline CDR1 and CDR2: SGHTA and FQGNSA. Trimming shortened V by 3 bases and J by 4 bases, and 10 bases separated the two germline ends. The CDR3 has 13 amino acids. The CDR3 nucleotides read TGTGCCAGCAGCTTCCCCGGGAGTTACGAGCAGTACTTC. This sequence encodes CASSFPGSYEQYF. The variable domain in full, with the rest retrieved from reference TRBV7-2 and TRBJ2-7, is GAGVSQSPSNKVTEKGKDVELRCDPISGHTALYWYRQSLGQGLEFLIYFQGNSAPDKSGLPSDRFSAERTGGSVSTLTIQRTQQEDSAVYLCASSFPGSYEQYFGPGTRLTVT.

This chain uses TRBV6-5 with TRBJ1-2, with D unclear. CDR1 and CDR2 (germline): MNHEY, SVGAGI. The CDR3 covers 13 residues. Trimming pared 4 bases from V and 8 bases from J, leaving 14 bases between. The CDR3 nucleotides read TGTGCCAGCAGTTCCCGGCCGGGTCGGGGCTACACCTTC. Translating it yields CASSSRPGRGYTF.

The count of this clone is one. Additional DNA sequences in this sample encode the identical CDR3. The rearrangement links TRBV12-5 to TRBJ2-3; unclear D gene. Between the trimmed V and J ends, which lost 3 bases and 0 bases, there was a span of 4 bases. This CDR3 contains 13 residues. CDR1 LGHNT and CDR2 FRNRAP come from the germline V gene. CDR3 region: CASGFGSTDTQYF. The CDR3 DNA follows: TGTGCTAGTGGTTTTGGCAGCACAGATACGCAGTATTTT.

The V call is TRBV29-1, the J call TRBJ1-1; 7 bases fit TRBD1. CDR3 length: 15 residues. J lost 10 bases, V lost 7 bases, and 21 bases had no gene match. CDR1 SQVTM and CDR2 ANQGSEA come from the germline V gene. The CDR3 loop is CSGRGQSRFGFGAFF. The CDR3 nucleotides read TGCAGCGGTAGGGGACAGTCTAGGTTCGGTTTTGGAGCTTTCTTT.

The chain is built from TRBV9 and TRBJ2-1; no clear D gene. Trimming took 4 bases from V and 9 from J, leaving 23 bases between them. The CDR3 runs to 16 residues. Germline V gene lookup returns CDR1 SGDLS and CDR2 YYNGEE. CDR3 sequence: CASSPNPMPTPPEQFF. The CDR3 DNA sequence: TGTGCCAGCAGCCCCAACCCTATGCCGACCCCCCCTGAGCAGTTCTTC.

The gene calls are TRBV5-1 and TRBJ1-2; D is possibly TRBD1 (6 bases). CDR1 is SGHRS and CDR2 is YFSETQ in the germline V gene. This CDR3 has 16 residues. Trimming cost V 4 bases and J 4 bases, with 20 bases left between them. CDR3 in DNA: TGCGCCAGCAGCACGACAGGAGACGGGCGGGTCTATGGCTACACCTTC. This encodes CASSTTGDGRVYGYTF.

This rearrangement joins TRBV2 to TRBJ2-2; no reliable D call. CDR1 is SNHLY, CDR2 FYNNEI, per germline. The CDR3 totals 13 residues. The V end was cut by 8 bases, the J end by 14 bases, with 21 bases between. The CDR3 loop is CASGTTSTVDLFF. As DNA, the CDR3 is TGTGCCAGCGGTACTACCTCCACCGTCGACCTGTTTTTT.

The chain has TRBV9 and TRBJ2-7; 7 nucleotides match TRBD2. With 0 bases clipped from V and 2 bases from J, the junction kept 5 bases outside the gene matches. The germline gives CDR1 SGDLS, CDR2 YYNGEE. The CDR3 sequence is 15 residues long. The CDR3 DNA is TGTGCCAGCAGCGTAGAAGGCGGGAGCGCCTACGAGCAGTACTTC. Translation: CASSVEGGSAYEQYF.

This clone was picked up one time. The chain combines TRBV12-5 with TRBJ1-1; D gene uncertain. The CDR3 covers 16 residues. CDR1 LGHNT and CDR2 FRNRAP come from the germline V gene. Trimming took off 1 base at V and 5 bases at J, with 17 bases between the two ends. The CDR3 DNA follows: TGTGCTAGTGGTTTGGACGCAGGCGGGCGGGATACTGAAGCTTTCTTT. Translation: CASGLDAGGRDTEAFF.

This clone was detected only a few times. The chain has TRBV12-5 and TRBJ1-1; D is unresolved. The V end lost 0 bases, the J end lost 2 bases, and 4 bases lay between the germline ends. Germline values: CDR1 LGHNT, CDR2 FRNRAP. The CDR3 contains 13 residues. This CDR3 reads CASGLVGNTEAFF. CDR3 nucleotide sequence: TGTGCTAGTGGTTTGGTGGGCAACACTGAAGCTTTCTTT.

J is TRBJ1-2 and V is TRBV5-4; D might be TRBD1 (5 bases). The CDR3 sequence is 13 residues long. Per germline, CDR1 SGHNT and CDR2 YYREEE (reference sequence). V shed 6 bases and J shed 4 bases, with 13 bases lying between them. The CDR3 coding sequence is TGTGCCAGCACCAGGGATGCAGCCTATGGCTACACCTTC. Its translation is CASTRDAAYGYTF.

The chain combines TRBV5-1 with TRBJ1-1; 10 nucleotides agree with TRBD1. This CDR3 region has 14 residues. J was trimmed by 4 bases and V by 4 bases; bases with no gene match: 4. The V gene's germline CDR1 is SGHRS and CDR2 YFSETQ. CDR3 nucleotides: TGCGCCAGCAGCAACGACAGGGGGCTCACTGAAGCTTTCTTT. Protein: CASSNDRGLTEAFF.

This sequence joins TRBV30 and TRBJ2-7; 8 positions agree with TRBD1. Germline CDR1 GTSNPN, CDR2 SVGIG (reference sequence). CDR3 length: 17 amino acids. V was clipped by 1 base and J by 2 bases; unmatched bases: 13. CDR3 nucleotides: TGTGCCTGGAGTGACCTCATTTCGAGACAGGGGACCTACGAGCAGTACTTC. Translated: CAWSDLISRQGTYEQYF.

J is TRBJ1-6 and V is TRBV11-1; 10 nucleotides align to TRBD1. Germline CDR1 is SGHAT and CDR2 is FQDESV (reference sequence). CDR3 size: 14 residues. V was pared by 5 bases and J by 9 bases, with 4 bases of the junction left unmatched. Written as DNA, the CDR3 is TGTGCCAGCAGCACTAGACAGGGGGCTTCACCCCTCCACTTT. Residues: CASSTRQGASPLHF.

V is TRBV18 and J is TRBJ2-3, with D possibly TRBD1 on 7 matching bases. The CDR3 sequence is 15 residues long. Between the trimmed V and J ends, which lost 2 bases and 6 bases, there was a span of 15 bases. The V gene's germline CDR1 is KGHSH and CDR2 LQKENI. This CDR3 is CASSPGQGGADTQYF. CDR3 nucleotide sequence: TGTGCCAGCTCACCAGGCCAGGGGGGAGCCGATACGCAGTATTTT.

This clone is a singleton in its sample. This rearrangement joins TRBV27 to TRBJ1-6; 8 bases align to TRBD1. This CDR3 comprises 16 residues. V gave up 6 bases and J gave up 5 bases; unmatched junction bases: 9. From germline, CDR1 is MNHEY and CDR2 SMNVEV (reference sequence). The CDR3 coding sequence is TGTGCCAGCAGACTTAGCGACAGGGGAGATAATTCACCCCTCCACTTT. As protein: CASRLSDRGDNSPLHF.

This clone was recorded only once. The junction shows a germline mismatch at one end, possibly a read error. The chain employs TRBV7-3 and TRBJ2-7; 7 nucleotides line up with TRBD1. The CDR3 extends over 9 amino acids. CDR1 is SGHTA, CDR2 FQGTGA, per germline. CDR3 amino acids: CRGQDEQYF. DNA of the CDR3: TGCCGCGGACAGGACGAGCAGTACTTC.

The V gene is TRBV5-1, the J gene TRBJ1-1; no firm D call. Trimming left V 3 bases short and J 0 bases short, with 9 bases between. Germline-derived CDR1 and CDR2 are SGHRS and YFSETQ. The CDR3 totals 14 residues. This CDR3 is CASSWEPMNTEAFF. CDR3 nucleotides: TGCGCCAGCAGCTGGGAACCCATGAACACTGAAGCTTTCTTT.

J is TRBJ2-7 and V is TRBV5-5, with D possibly being TRBD2 (5 bases). Trimming stripped 4 bases from V and 0 bases from J, with 17 bases between. This CDR3 is built from 16 residues. The germline V gene has CDR1 SGHKS and CDR2 YYEKEE (reference sequence). This CDR3 is CASSLEAGFPSYEQYF. The CDR3 DNA is TGTGCCAGCAGCCTGGAGGCGGGTTTTCCCTCCTACGAGCAGTACTTC.

The chain uses TRBV4-1 and TRBJ2-7; TRBD2 matches 11 bases. This CDR3 comprises 16 residues. Germline values: CDR1 MGHRA, CDR2 YSYEKL. V lost 0 bases to trimming and J lost 2 bases; unmatched junction nucleotides: 3. The DNA of the CDR3 is TGCGCCAGCAGCCAAGAAAAACTAGCGGGGGCCTACGAGCAGTACTTC. It is translated as CASSQEKLAGAYEQYF.

This chain connects TRBV29-1 to TRBJ1-1, with D tentatively TRBD1 (5 bases). The CDR3 covers 14 residues. V gave up 5 bases and J gave up 0 bases, with 13 bases separating them. Germline V gene lookup returns CDR1 SQVTM and CDR2 ANQGSEA. DNA of the CDR3: TGCAGCGTTACCGCGGGACCCTTGAACACTGAAGCTTTCTTT. Encoded protein: CSVTAGPLNTEAFF.

In the case of this clone: The sample holds other DNA sequences that translate to the same CDR3. The chain carries TRBV30 and TRBJ2-7; possible D gene TRBD2, 6 bases. CDR3 size: 13 residues. Germline V gene lookup returns CDR1 GTSNPN and CDR2 SVGIG (reference sequence). The V and J ends lost 0 bases and 7 bases respectively, with 13 bases between them. The CDR3 loop reads CAWSVGRGGEQYF. CDR3 DNA sequence: TGTGCCTGGAGTGTTGGTCGGGGAGGTGAGCAGTACTTC.

Turning to this clone: This specimen includes other DNA sequences encoding the same CDR3. V and J are TRBV30 and TRBJ1-1; D not certain. CDR3 length: 12 amino acids. Trimming shortened V by 3 bases and J by 1 base, and 6 bases separated the two germline ends. The germline CDR1 and CDR2 sequences are GTSNPN and SVGIG (reference sequence). The CDR3 DNA sequence: TGTGCCTGGAGCCAGAAGAACACTGAAGCTTTCTTT. This codes for CAWSQKNTEAFF.

This chain links TRBV30 with TRBJ1-1; D perhaps matches TRBD1 (6 bases). Germline values: CDR1 GTSNPN, CDR2 SVGIG (reference sequence). This CDR3 is built from 15 residues. V was shortened by 2 bases and J by 1 base, with 14 bases between the two germline ends. CDR3: CAWSLTRGSNTEAFF. CDR3 DNA sequence: TGTGCCTGGAGTTTAACCAGGGGATCGAACACTGAAGCTTTCTTT.